This T cell receptor beta chain originates from a study of CD8 T cells in Susac syndrome. Regarding the study as a whole: The Susac syndrome CD4+ T cell repertoires displayed no clonal expansion.

A note on this clonotype: Its antigen remains unidentified.

Random hexamers served to reverse transcribe roughly 0.45 to 1 ug RNA. TCR beta CDR3 was amplified by immunoSEQ covering 54 Vbeta and 13 Jbeta. From the immunoSEQ multiplex PCR reads, TCRdb called clonotypes with MiXCR, one entry per CDR3 protein. The sample has roughly 220,000 distinct CDR3 sequences, less than 95% seen once. CD8+ and CD4+ blood T cells underwent TCR beta sequencing. TEMRA cells were FACS-enriched, while CD8+ and CD4+ T cells were negatively isolated. V shed 9 bases and J shed 3 bases, with 20 bases lying between them. The V gene's germline CDR1 is ENHRY and CDR2 SYGVKD. This CDR3 is built from 15 residues.

The chain combines TRBV10-3 with TRBJ1-2; possibly TRBD1 for D (5 bases). Specimen: CD4+ T cells from PBMCs. The TCR comes from a human donor with Susac syndrome. The CDR3 bases are TGTGCCATTCTCGAGTCGGGGGGAAACCACTATGGCTACACCTTC. It is translated as CAILESGGNHYGYTF.